Listed below are T cell receptor beta chains from one sample, sequenced in a study of T cell responses to AZD1222 COVID-19 vaccine. Measured with immunoSEQ multiplex PCR; TCRdb has only the in-frame clones, and not every one. The top ten clones hold 1% to 1.5% of a sample with approximately 100,000 clones, approximately 90% of them seen once. Material: peripheral blood, obtained on day 0 of AZD1222 vaccination. The receptor set was obtained from an adult in good health. Each CDR3 is given with its conserved first and last residue. A D gene is named only where the DNA matches it firmly.

TRBV28	12	.	TRBJ1-3	TGTGCCACCGGCGAGGGTGGAAACACCATATATTTT	CATGEGGNTIYF
TRBV4-1	17	.	TRBJ1-1	TGCGCCAGCAGCCCGCAGGGAGATCGTCCCAAAAACACTGAAGCTTTCTTT	CASSPQGDRPKNTEAFF
TRBV7-9	15	TRBD1	TRBJ1-2	TGTGCCAGCAGTCCTGGGGGACAGGGGGCAGATGGCTACACCTTC	CASSPGGQGADGYTF
TRBV28	15	TRBD2	TRBJ2-7	TGTGCCAGCAGCCCCTGGGGGGGGAGCTCCTACGAGCAGTACTTC	CASSPWGGSSYEQYF
TRBV12-3/TRBV12-4	11	.	TRBJ2-3	TGTGCCAGCAGCCCCACAGGGACGCAGTATTTT	CASSPTGTQYF
TRBV7-8	16	.	TRBJ1-1	TGTGCCAGCAGCTTAACCGGGGGGTGGATGAACACTGAAGCTTTCTTT	CASSLTGGWMNTEAFF
TRBV18	17	TRBD1	TRBJ1-6	TGTGCCAGCTCGGGGACAGGGAGTGGGACAGGTAATTCACCCCTCCACTTT	CASSGTGSGTGNSPLHF
TRBV9	13	.	TRBJ1-1	TGTGCCAGCAACCTCGAGGGGACTGCTGAAGCTTTCTTT	CASNLEGTAEAFF
TRBV7-9	15	.	TRBJ2-1	TGTGCCAGCAACCCCCGGGACAATCTTTACAATGAGCAGTTCTTC	CASNPRDNLYNEQFF
TRBV20-1	16	.	TRBJ2-1	TGCAGTGCTAGTCGACCGGAGGTCCCTTTGGACAATGAGCAGTTCTTC	CSASRPEVPLDNEQFF
TRBV18	19	.	TRBJ1-4	TGTGCCAGCTCACCACCGCCCGGAGGGGCAGAGATGTTGAATGAAAAACTGTTTTTT	CASSPPPGGAEMLNEKLFF
TRBV10-3	15	.	TRBJ2-1	TGTGCCATCAGTGAGTCACGGAAAGGGATGCATGAGCAGTTCTTC	CAISESRKGMHEQFF
TRBV18	13	.	TRBJ2-1	TGTGCCAGCTCACCCCTGGGGGATAATGAGCAGTTCTTC	CASSPLGDNEQFF
TRBV7-2	14	TRBD2	TRBJ2-3	TGTGCCAGCAGTCAAGGCGGGGGTAGAGATACGCAGTATTTT	CASSQGGGRDTQYF
TRBV11-2	15	.	TRBJ2-3	TGTGCCAGCAGCTTACGGCGGGGTGGCACAGATACGCAGTATTTT	CASSLRRGGTDTQYF
TRBV6-5	14	.	TRBJ1-2	TGTGCCAGCAGTTTCGGGGCAGGGAACTATGGCTACACCTTC	CASSFGAGNYGYTF
TRBV4-1	15	.	TRBJ1-2	TGCGCCAGCAGCCAAGGACATCTCCAAAACTATGGCTACACCTTC	CASSQGHLQNYGYTF